The source of this TCR beta chain is a study of technical replicates of blood from a few donors. Clones were read by immunoSEQ multiplex PCR, and TCRdb kept only the in-frame ones, dropping some. In the table there are 70,000 to 75,000 clones, approximately 95% of which are singletons. CDR1 and CDR2 from the germline V gene are MRHNA and SNTAGT. This CDR3 spans 13 amino acids. V was pared by 9 bases and J by 3 bases, with 7 bases of the junction left unmatched. V gene TRBV6-4 combines with J gene TRBJ1-1, with 7 bases fitting TRBD1. The TCR originated in a human donor in good health. The specimen sequenced was T cells isolated from PBMCs. This CDR3 is CARTGFLYTEAFF. Here the CDR3 DNA reads TGTGCCAGGACAGGGTTTCTGTACACTGAAGCTTTCTTT.